The 8 T cell receptor beta chains given below trace back to one sample, sequenced in a study of T cell responses to AZD1222 COVID-19 vaccine. Sequencing was performed with immunoSEQ multiplex PCR; in TCRdb, only in-frame clones are kept and a portion is missing. The sample carries approximately 30,000 clones, around 80% recorded once. Material: peripheral blood, obtained on day 0 of AZD1222 vaccination. Every receptor here comes from an adult in good health.

The rearrangement uses TRBV2 and TRBJ1-2, with D unresolved. Trimming removed 6 bases at V and 1 base at J, with 6 bases between. The CDR3 is made up of 12 amino acids. CDR1 SNHLY and CDR2 FYNNEI come from the germline V gene. The CDR3 loop reads CASRPDNYGYTF. Here the CDR3 DNA reads TGTGCCAGCAGGCCCGATAACTATGGCTACACCTTC.

The CDR3 region is CASSIHRTNTGELFF. The DNA for the CDR3 is TGTGCCAGCAGCATCCACAGGACGAACACCGGGGAGCTGTTTTTT. The V and J genes are TRBV7-8 and TRBJ2-2, with a weak D call TRBD1 (5 bases). With 5 bases removed from V and 0 bases from J, the gap between germline ends came to 10 bases. This CDR3 comprises 15 residues. Germline CDR1 reads SGHVS; CDR2 reads FQNEAQ.

The J gene is TRBJ1-5, the V gene TRBV20-1, with 7 bases fitting TRBD1. Losses at the gene ends were 3 bases for V and 0 bases for J; bases not matched to a gene: 5. The CDR3 has 15 amino acids. From germline, CDR1 is DFQATT and CDR2 SNEGSKA (reference sequence). CDR3 residues: CSASRQGNSNQPQHF. Written as DNA, the CDR3 is TGCAGTGCTAGTCGACAGGGAAATAGCAATCAGCCCCAGCATTTT.

The chain employs TRBV30 and TRBJ1-5; D is uncertain. This CDR3 has 14 amino acids. CDR1 is GTSNPN and CDR2 is SVGIG in the germline V gene (reference sequence). V lost 1 base and J lost 3, with 10 bases in between. CDR3 loop: CAWSAGNLNQPQHF. The CDR3 region has the DNA TGTGCCTGGAGTGCCGGGAACCTCAATCAGCCCCAGCATTTT.

The chain uses TRBV7-9 and TRBJ1-2, with unresolved D. Looked up from germline, CDR1 is SEHNR and CDR2 is FQNEAQ (reference sequence). The CDR3 is made up of 15 amino acids. V shed 6 bases and J shed 1 base, with 15 bases lying between them. The CDR3 here is CASRETRTSNYGYTF. The CDR3 DNA reads TGTGCCAGCAGGGAAACACGTACGAGTAACTATGGCTACACCTTC.

The chain recombines TRBV4-1 with TRBJ1-1; unclear D gene. Germline CDR1 reads MGHRA; CDR2 reads YSYEKL. The CDR3 spans 14 residues. Between the trimmed V and J ends, which lost 3 bases and 0 bases, there was a span of 8 bases. The CDR3 DNA is TGCGCCAGCAGCCACGCCGGGATGAACACTGAAGCTTTCTTT. Protein: CASSHAGMNTEAFF.

V gene TRBV5-1 combines with J gene TRBJ1-1; no reliable D call. V shed 4 bases and J shed 4 bases, with 11 bases lying between them. Germline assignment: CDR1 SGHRS and CDR2 YFSETQ. The length of the CDR3 is 13 residues. CDR3 sequence (DNA): TGCGCCAGCAGCGTTGAAACTCTCACTGAAGCTTTCTTT. This sequence encodes CASSVETLTEAFF.

This chain links TRBV5-1 with TRBJ2-2; TRBD2 might be the D (5 bases). Trimming removed 3 bases from V and 4 bases from J, with 7 bases in between. Germline lookup yields CDR1 SGHRS and CDR2 YFSETQ. The CDR3 has 13 residues. CDR3 DNA sequence: TGCGCCAGCAGCTGGGAGTCCACCGGGGAGCTGTTTTTT. It encodes CASSWESTGELFF. The complete variable domain, with remaining parts taken from reference TRBV5-1 and TRBJ2-2, reads KAGVTQTPRYLIKTRGQQVTLSCSPISGHRSVSWYQQTPGQGLQFLFEYFSETQRNKGNFPGRFSGRQFSNSRSEMNVSTLELGDSALYLCASSWESTGELFFGEGSRLTVL.